What follows are 11 T cell receptor beta chains derived from one specimen sequenced in a study of blood T cells in healthy people across ages. It was with a sample-barcoded 5' primer and a J-beta primer mix that a second PCR of about 6 to 12 cycles was run. In TCRdb, the 5' RACE reads were re-called with MiXCR into one record per CDR3 protein. The sample lists some 750,000 distinct CDR3 sequences, 22% occurring once. Material for sequencing was blood. The receptors originated from a man between 65 and 85 years old in good health.

The rearrangement links TRBV14 to TRBJ1-4; TRBD1 is a possible D gene (6 bases). CDR3 length: 14 residues. Trimming stripped 4 bases from V and 5 bases from J, with 11 bases between. From germline, CDR1 is SGHDN and CDR2 FVKESK. CDR3: CASSRGGLNEKLFF. CDR3 coding DNA: TGTGCCAGCAGCCGGGGGGGCCTGAATGAAAAACTGTTTTTT.

This clonotype was counted between two and nine times. V usage is TRBV20-1 and J usage is TRBJ2-1; 12 nucleotides match TRBD2. There are 15 residues in the CDR3. The trim removed 6 bases at V and 3 bases at J, leaving 6 bases unmatched. The germline V gene has CDR1 DFQATT and CDR2 SNEGSKA (reference sequence). The CDR3 nucleotides read TGCAGTGCCACCGGACTAGCGGGGCTCTACAATGAGCAGTTCTTC. It codes for CSATGLAGLYNEQFF.

This clonotype was seen many times. The chain employs TRBV10-3 and TRBJ1-2; TRBD1 agrees at 9 bases. The CDR3 spans 14 residues. Trimming cost V 3 bases and J 8 bases; bases outside gene matches: 7. The V gene's germline CDR1 is ENHRY and CDR2 SYGVKD. The CDR3, as DNA: TGTGCCATCAGTGAATTACAGGGGGCGGGCGGCTACACCTTC. Residues: CAISELQGAGGYTF.

This clonotype has more than one count but fewer than ten. This sequence joins TRBV11-2 and TRBJ1-5, with TRBD1 matching over 10 bases. This CDR3 has 15 amino acids. Germline V lookup: CDR1 SGHAT, CDR2 FQNNGV. Trimming took 0 bases from V and 6 from J; bases not matched to a gene: 2. The DNA for the CDR3 is TGTGCCAGCAGCTTAGACGGGACAGGGGTTCAGCCCCAGCATTTT. Encoded protein: CASSLDGTGVQPQHF.

Concerning this clonotype itself: One end of the junction does not line up with germline, which may come from a read error. The chain uses TRBV5-5 and TRBJ2-5; 11 bases are shared with TRBD2. This CDR3 is built from 13 residues. Germline V gene sequence: CDR1 SGHKS, CDR2 YYEKEE (reference sequence). In DNA, the CDR3 is TGTGCCAGCAGCTTGTCCCTAGCGGGAGGCCGATTCTTC. Amino acids: CASSLSLAGGRFF.

The CDR3 DNA is TGTGCCAGCTCACCACCGGTAGGAGAGACCCAGTACTTC. Translation gives CASSPPVGETQYF. J is TRBJ2-5 and V is TRBV18; no definite D call. CDR3 length equals 13 residues. Trimming took off 0 bases at V and 4 bases at J, with 6 bases between the two ends. Germline V gene sequence: CDR1 KGHSH, CDR2 LQKENI. The full variable domain, rest sourced from reference TRBV18 and TRBJ2-5, is NAGVMQNPRHLVRRRGQEARLRCSPMKGHSHVYWYRQLPEEGLKFMVYLQKENIIDESGMPKERFSAEFPKEGPSILRIQQVVRGDSAAYFCASSPPVGETQYFGPGTRLLVL.

V is TRBV12-3 or TRBV12-4 and J is TRBJ1-4; possibly TRBD1 for D (6 bases). CDR3 length equals 16 residues. V shed 6 bases and J shed 0 bases, with 14 bases lying between them. This chain's CDR3 is CASRKDSFSTNEKLFF. In nucleotides, the CDR3 is TGTGCCAGCAGAAAGGACAGTTTCTCAACTAATGAAAAACTGTTTTTT.

The gene calls are TRBV28 and TRBJ1-4; D may be TRBD1 (6 bases). Germline values: CDR1 MDHEN, CDR2 SYDVKM. This CDR3 contains 13 residues. Between the trimmed V and J ends, which lost 6 bases and 12 bases, there was a span of 17 bases. In nucleotides, the CDR3 is TGTGCCAGCAGACAGGGAATTGAGGAAGAACTGTTTTTT. This gives the protein CASRQGIEEELFF.

This clonotype was seen repeatedly, ten times or more. The chain carries TRBV14 and TRBJ1-5; D not resolved. The germline V gene encodes CDR1 SGHDN and CDR2 FVKESK. With 1 base removed from V and 5 bases from J, the gap between germline ends came to 9 bases. This CDR3 has 14 amino acids. The CDR3, as DNA: TGTGCCAGCAGCCAAGTGGGAAGGGATCAGCCCCAGCATTTT. The encoded protein is CASSQVGRDQPQHF.

V and J are TRBV12-3 or TRBV12-4 and TRBJ2-2; TRBD2 is a possible D gene (7 bases). This CDR3 comprises 15 residues. V shed 3 bases and J shed 4 bases, with 12 bases lying between them. The CDR3, as DNA: TGTGCCAGCAGTTTTGCGGGGGCCAGCACCGGGGAGCTGTTTTTT. Protein sequence: CASSFAGASTGELFF.

V usage is TRBV7-2 and J usage is TRBJ2-3; 11 nucleotides match TRBD2. The CDR3 covers 15 residues. Losses at the gene ends were 1 base for V and 6 bases for J; bases not matched to a gene: 3. Germline values: CDR1 SGHTA, CDR2 FQGNSA. The CDR3 loop reads CASSLVGLAADTQYF. The CDR3 nucleotides read TGTGCCAGCAGCTTAGTGGGACTAGCGGCTGATACGCAGTATTTT.